This T cell receptor (beta chain) was sequenced in a study of T cell repertoires in cytomegalovirus infection. Study in general: Matching HLA type and CMV infection were both indicated by public TCR beta signatures.

Overall study findings and caveats: Carriers of CMV and the relevant HLA type were discriminated by public TCR beta frequency. Dominating the ex vivo response were HLA-C-restricted CMV-specific TCR beta clonotypes.

TCRdb ran MiXCR on the reads and lists one entry per CDR3 protein. Among around 710,000 distinct CDR3 sequences listed, around 29% were seen once. The CDR3 has 17 residues. V was clipped by 6 bases and J by 0 bases; unmatched bases: 10. From germline, CDR1 is MNHEY and CDR2 SVGAGI. Notes on this clonotype: Its antigen is not identified.

The source of this sequence is a human donor in good health (CMV status not recorded). Some clones in this sample may be carry-over from other donors' samples. Source: cultured CD8+ T cells from PBMCs, taken from culture after CMV antigen stimulation. J is TRBJ1-4 and V is TRBV6-5; 7 nucleotides agree with TRBD1. CDR3 in DNA: TGTGCCAGCAGCCACCACGTGGGGACAGCAACTAATGAAAAACTGTTTTTT. Its protein is CASSHHVGTATNEKLFF.